This T cell receptor (beta chain) was sequenced during a study of early T cells in non-severe SARS-CoV-2 infection (dated by TCRdb to about 2021). Regarding the research as a whole: Because TCR sequencing relied on bulk RNA taken from unsorted whole blood, pairing of alpha and beta chains was not possible.

Overall study results and their limits: Matching against VDJdb was skewed toward anti-spike CD8 responses, likely underestimated virus-specific expansions, and missed private and CD4 specificities.

The library was built by means of 5' RACE. Instrument used: NextSeq 500. The TCR library protocol attached unique molecular identifiers to individual cDNA molecules to correct for sequencing error and PCR bias. Both TCR alpha and beta chains were sequenced, and tight co-correlation was observed between alpha and beta sequence abundances in each sample. In the original analysis: V gene, J gene and CDR3 annotation of TCR sequences was performed with Decombinator V4. TCRs were defined as expanded if a significant change between any two time points was detected under a Poisson model with p below 0.0001. TCR abundances were normalised to the total number of TCRs sequenced in each sample and reported as counts per million. VDJdb, accessed 1 November 2021, was searched for CMV, EBV and SARS-CoV-2 annotated TCRs, excluding TCRs annotated for multiple antigens. TCRdb reprocessed the public reads (quality trimming at Q25 with fastp, clone calling with MiXCR) and kept in-frame beta chains. Identical CDR3 protein sequences are pooled into one entry, listed with their most common genes and DNA. The V and J calls come from TCRdb's annotation, not from the publication. This sample holds about 35,000 distinct CDR3 sequences; roughly 5% were observed only once. In total, the top ten clones hold roughly 6.2% of the sample.

Worth noting for this clonotype: The clone's antigen remains unknown. No much larger clone exists at a distance of one base, and base qualities are not known.

A case-control design nested within a healthcare worker cohort in London, UK, was used, with weekly nasopharyngeal swab PCR tests and blood sampling performed. Healthcare workers were recruited during the week of the UK lockdown, between 23 and 31 March 2020, and followed weekly for up to roughly 15 weeks. The specimen was whole blood, collected at baseline. The TCR comes from an adult who was a healthcare worker with PCR-confirmed SARS-CoV-2 infection or an uninfected control (not recorded which).

Here the CDR3 is given as CASSPGGADAGELFF. The DNA sequence is given as TGTGCCAGCAGCCCAGGGGGCGCGGACGCCGGGGAGCTGTTTTTT. This receptor chain uses TRBV11-3 and TRBJ2-2; 8 central bases correspond to TRBD1. From its cysteine to its phenylalanine, the CDR3 spans 15 amino acids. Just CDR3 DNA is preserved here, 45 bases in frame from base 1. The germline V end is reduced by 5 bases and the J end by 6 bases; junction bases left unmatched: 8. CDR1 SGHNT and CDR2 YENEEA are derived from the germline V gene.